This T cell receptor beta chain was recorded in a study of early T cells in non-severe SARS-CoV-2 infection. Germline CDR1 is SGHAT and CDR2 is FQNNGV. This CDR3 is 15 amino acids long. The V gene lost 4 bases and the J gene lost 4 bases, with 14 bases spanning the gap. TCRdb analysed the 5' RACE reads with MiXCR anew, one entry per CDR3 protein. Of about 40,000 distinct CDR3 sequences listed, over 4% are singletons. The V gene is TRBV11-2, the J gene TRBJ2-1, with a tentative D call TRBD2 (6 bases). The source is an adult who was a healthcare worker with PCR-confirmed SARS-CoV-2 infection or an uninfected control (not recorded which). The sequenced material came from whole blood. The CDR3 is CASSSRLGSYNEQFF. CDR3 DNA sequence: TGTGCCAGCAGCTCCCGACTAGGATCGTACAATGAGCAGTTCTTC.